Listed below are T cell receptor beta chains from one sample, sequenced in a study of CD8+ T cells in alopecia areata. TCRdb's table, derived via immunoSEQ multiplex PCR, lists solely in-frame clones and lacks some. This sample has 150,000 to 200,000 clones, with 58% found just once. Here the sequenced sample was CD4+ T cells sorted from blood, taken at week 24, from a patient treated with tofacitinib. These receptors originate from a human donor with alopecia areata. Each CDR3 is given with its conserved first and last residue. Fields, in order: clone size, D gene, J gene, V gene, CDR3 protein, CDR3 DNA. D genes are given only for firm matches. Not all rows give a size; the values are once, few, many and, for expanded clones, a class.

few TRBD2 TRBJ2-1 TRBV10-3 CAISPSGPSYNEQFF TGTGCCATCAGTCCTAGCGGGCCCTCCTACAATGAGCAGTTCTTC
NA TRBD2 TRBJ2-5 TRBV9 CASSPQRTGGGETQYF TGTGCCAGCAGCCCCCAAAGGACGGGAGGAGGGGAGACCCAGTACTTC
NA TRBD2 TRBJ2-2 TRBV4-3 CASSQDPSGGPNTGELFF TGCGCCAGCAGCCAAGATCCTAGCGGGGGCCCGAACACCGGGGAGCTGTTTTTT
NA NA TRBJ1-4 TRBV29-1 CSAWGPGQEKLFF TGCAGCGCCTGGGGGCCAGGGCAAGAAAAACTGTTTTTT
NA TRBD1 TRBJ1-2 TRBV4-1 CASSPKTGVAYGYTF TGCGCCAGCAGCCCTAAGACAGGGGTTGCCTATGGCTACACCTTC
few NA TRBJ1-2 TRBV27 CASSLYRKAERGNGYTF TGTGCCAGCAGTTTATACAGGAAAGCGGAACGAGGAAATGGCTACACCTTC
NA TRBD1 TRBJ2-7 TRBV10-3 CAISPTGTYEQYF TGTGCCATCAGTCCGACAGGGACCTACGAGCAGTACTTC
NA TRBD1 TRBJ1-2 TRBV19 CASSTPTGSRGYTF TGTGCCAGTAGTACCCCGACAGGGAGTCGTGGCTACACCTTC
NA NA TRBJ2-7 TRBV7-6 CASSLAAGAIYEQYF TGTGCCAGCAGCTTAGCCGCAGGGGCAATTTACGAGCAGTACTTC
NA TRBD2 TRBJ2-7 TRBV25-1 CASSELGTNIYEQYF TGTGCCAGCAGTGAGCTTGGGACTAACATCTACGAGCAGTACTTC
NA NA TRBJ1-4 TRBV14 CASSQVEGVNEKLFF TGTGCCAGCAGCCAAGTCGAAGGGGTGAATGAAAAACTGTTTTTT
NA NA TRBJ1-4 TRBV6-5 CASSRGAGEKLFF TGTGCCAGCAGTAGAGGTGCTGGTGAAAAACTGTTTTTT
NA TRBD2 TRBJ2-3 TRBV5-1 CASREAGIRTDTQYF TGCGCCAGCAGAGAAGCGGGGATTCGCACAGATACGCAGTATTTT
NA NA TRBJ2-7 TRBV7-2 CASSTDPYEQYF TGTGCCAGCAGCACGGACCCCTACGAGCAGTACTTC
few NA TRBJ2-1 TRBV2 CASSGGSAGEQFF TGTGCCAGCAGTGGTGGGAGTGCGGGTGAGCAGTTCTTC
NA TRBD2 TRBJ2-3 TRBV4-2 CASRGGGAADTQYF TGTGCCAGCAGGGGCGGGGGGGCCGCAGATACGCAGTATTTT
few NA TRBJ2-7 TRBV7-8 CASSSRDNGGEQYF TGTGCCAGCAGCTCCCGGGACAATGGAGGCGAGCAGTACTTC
few NA TRBJ2-3 TRBV5-1 CASSSPLDTQYF TGCGCCAGCAGCTCGCCTCTTGATACGCAGTATTTT
few NA TRBJ1-1 TRBV30 CAWRRNTEAFF TGTGCCTGGAGACGGAACACTGAAGCTTTCTTT
NA NA TRBJ2-7 TRBV30 CAWSPGIHEQYF TGTGCCTGGAGTCCAGGGATCCACGAGCAGTACTTC
once NA TRBJ2-7 TRBV30 CAWSAGYEQYF TGTGCCTGGAGTGCGGGCTACGAGCAGTACTTC
NA NA TRBJ1-1 TRBV5-1 CASSTSLPGGGTEAFF TGCGCCAGCAGTACCTCCCTGCCCGGGGGTGGCACTGAAGCTTTCTTT
NA NA TRBJ1-2 TRBV9 CASSVEGHGAYGYTF TGTGCCAGCAGCGTAGAGGGGCACGGGGCGTATGGCTACACCTTC
few TRBD1 TRBJ1-1 TRBV19 CASSAGQGRTEAFF TGTGCCAGTAGCGCGGGACAGGGGAGGACTGAAGCTTTCTTT
NA NA TRBJ2-2 TRBV6-5 CASSYFRTGELFF TGTGCCAGCAGTTACTTTCGCACCGGGGAGCTGTTTTTT
NA NA TRBJ2-4 TRBV27 CASRSSKNIQYF TGTGCCAGCAGAAGTTCCAAAAACATTCAGTACTTC
NA TRBD1 TRBJ2-6 TRBV19 CASSNGQGPGANVLTF TGTGCCAGTAGTAATGGACAGGGGCCTGGGGCCAACGTCCTGACTTTC
NA NA TRBJ1-5 TRBV23-1 CASSQLEQDNQPQHF TGCGCCAGCAGTCAATTGGAACAGGACAATCAGCCCCAGCATTTT
NA NA TRBJ1-4 TRBV5-4 CASSLETGENEKLFF TGTGCCAGCAGCTTGGAGACAGGCGAAAATGAAAAACTGTTTTTT
NA NA TRBJ1-1 TRBV18 CASSPPAEGAEAFF TGTGCCAGCTCACCACCCGCGGAGGGCGCTGAAGCTTTCTTT